A single T cell receptor beta chain is shown here with its context. This sample was taken from a study of blood T cell repertoires in COVID-19. Study-wide context: Some COVID-19 samples were acute and others convalescent; all came from the United States, Italy and Spain. The analysed material was cDNA or gDNA that came from T cells, B-cell-depleted T cells, or PBMCs.

The germline CDR1 and CDR2 sequences are SGHDT and YYEEEE. V lost 4 bases, J lost 0 bases, and 23 bases lay in between. The CDR3 loop spans 19 amino acids. As originally analysed: Counts of nucleated cells, estimated from reference gene primer amplification, were obtained. Produced via immunoSEQ multiplex PCR; TCRdb's table is partial and in-frame only. Clone size and the V and J calls come from that table; the DNA yielded D and trimming. In the table there are 150,000 to 180,000 clones, just under 85% of which are singletons. Sequencing input: peripheral blood. The chain has TRBV5-6 and TRBJ1-3; D perhaps matches TRBD1 (5 bases). The clonotype was recovered from a woman in her sixties or seventies with acute or convalescent COVID-19. The CDR3 here is CASSPRDFLISPSGNTIYF. The CDR3 coding sequence is TGTGCCAGCAGCCCCCGGGACTTTCTTATATCTCCCTCTGGAAACACCATATATTTT.